This is a list of T cell receptor beta chains from one sample in a study of OX40 agonist ivuxolimab in advanced cancers. The repertoire was sequenced with immunoSEQ multiplex PCR; TCRdb's copy has only in-frame clones and lacks some. The data hold around 100,000 clones, with about 91% observed a single time. Specimen: CD4+ or CD8+ T cells sorted from blood, collected in a trial of the OX40 agonist ivuxolimab. The receptors derive from an adult with an advanced solid tumor such as melanoma, head and neck, liver or kidney cancer. The CDR3 runs from the conserved cysteine through the conserved F or W. Fields, in order: CDR3 DNA, CDR3 protein, D gene, J gene, V gene, clone size. A D gene is named only where the DNA matches it firmly. Only some rows state a clone size, as once, few, many or a class for expanded clones.

CDR3 DNA: TGTGCCAGCAGTGACTCACAGGGCGTTCAGTACTTC
CDR3 protein: CASSDSQGVQYF
D gene: -
J gene: TRBJ2-4
V gene: TRBV6-4
clone size: -

CDR3 DNA: TGTGCCAGCAGCTTGGTTGGTCAATACGAGCAGTACTTC
CDR3 protein: CASSLVGQYEQYF
D gene: -
J gene: TRBJ2-7
V gene: TRBV5-6
clone size: -

CDR3 DNA: TGTGCCAGCAGCCTTTCTGGCTCAACGAACACTGAAGCTTTCTTT
CDR3 protein: CASSLSGSTNTEAFF
D gene: -
J gene: TRBJ1-1
V gene: TRBV7-2
clone size: -

CDR3 DNA: TGTGCCAGCAGCTTGGGGGGACCTTACTTAGAAGCCAAAAACATTCAGTACTTC
CDR3 protein: CASSLGGPYLEAKNIQYF
D gene: -
J gene: TRBJ2-4
V gene: TRBV13
clone size: -

CDR3 DNA: TGTGCCAGCAGTACCCAGACTAGCGGGACATTCTTC
CDR3 protein: CASSTQTSGTFF
D gene: TRBD2
J gene: TRBJ2-1
V gene: TRBV6-5
clone size: -

CDR3 DNA: TGTGCCAGCAGCCCGGGACTAGCGTACAATGAGCAGTTCTTC
CDR3 protein: CASSPGLAYNEQFF
D gene: TRBD2
J gene: TRBJ2-1
V gene: TRBV6-4
clone size: once

CDR3 DNA: TGTGCCAGCAGCTGGGACCAGGGGGGTCGCGAGCAGTACTTC
CDR3 protein: CASSWDQGGREQYF
D gene: -
J gene: TRBJ2-7
V gene: TRBV5-4
clone size: -

CDR3 DNA: TGTGCCAGTAGTACCGGCTGGGGCCCCAATGAGCAGTTCTTC
CDR3 protein: CASSTGWGPNEQFF
D gene: -
J gene: TRBJ2-1
V gene: TRBV19
clone size: -

CDR3 DNA: TGCGCCAGCAGCCCTACGGGGATGCCTGAGCAGTTCTTC
CDR3 protein: CASSPTGMPEQFF
D gene: -
J gene: TRBJ2-1
V gene: TRBV5-1
clone size: -

CDR3 DNA: TGTGCCAGCGGAGCGGGAGGCAGAGATACGCAGTATTTT
CDR3 protein: CASGAGGRDTQYF
D gene: TRBD2
J gene: TRBJ2-3
V gene: TRBV28
clone size: -

CDR3 DNA: TGCGCCAGCAGCTTGGCCGCGGGGGCCCGGGGCACTGAAGCTTTCTTT
CDR3 protein: CASSLAAGARGTEAFF
D gene: -
J gene: TRBJ1-1
V gene: TRBV5-1
clone size: -

CDR3 DNA: TGTGCCAGCATTCTACCCGGGGGGGCGGGGTCCGGCAATGAGCAGTTCTTC
CDR3 protein: CASILPGGAGSGNEQFF
D gene: TRBD2
J gene: TRBJ2-1
V gene: TRBV7-6
clone size: -

CDR3 DNA: TGCAGCGTACAGATCTCTGGAAACACCATATATTTT
CDR3 protein: CSVQISGNTIYF
D gene: -
J gene: TRBJ1-3
V gene: TRBV29-1
clone size: -

CDR3 DNA: TGTGCCAGCAGTTACAATGCCGCCGACAGGGAACAGCCCCAGCATTTT
CDR3 protein: CASSYNAADREQPQHF
D gene: TRBD1
J gene: TRBJ1-5
V gene: TRBV6-6
clone size: -

CDR3 DNA: TGTGCCAGCAGCTTAGTAGGGGGAGATACGCAGTATTTT
CDR3 protein: CASSLVGGDTQYF
D gene: -
J gene: TRBJ2-3
V gene: TRBV7-9
clone size: -

CDR3 DNA: TGCGCCAGCAGCTTAGGACTAGCGGTGAACACCGGGGAGCTGTTTTTT
CDR3 protein: CASSLGLAVNTGELFF
D gene: TRBD2
J gene: TRBJ2-2
V gene: TRBV5-1
clone size: -